These 3 T cell receptor beta chains came from one sample sequenced in a study of OX40 agonist ivuxolimab in advanced cancers. The assay was immunoSEQ multiplex PCR, and TCRdb's table has in-frame clones only and misses some. This repertoire shows around 53,000 clones, just under 80% found once; its top ten account for about 2.3%. Here the sequenced sample was CD4+ or CD8+ T cells sorted from blood, taken in a trial of the OX40 agonist ivuxolimab. The receptor source for this set is an adult with an advanced solid tumor such as melanoma, head and neck, liver or kidney cancer.

In DNA, the CDR3 is TGTGCCAGCAGCCCCAGGGCAGGGTCAGACAATGAGCAGTTCTTC. Translating it yields CASSPRAGSDNEQFF. The chain employs TRBV7-3 and TRBJ2-1, with D tentatively TRBD1 (5 bases). CDR3 length equals 15 residues. Trimming removed 5 bases from V and 5 bases from J, with 16 bases in between. The V gene's germline CDR1 is SGHTA and CDR2 FQGTGA.

The chain is built from TRBV19 and TRBJ1-2; D is unresolved. The V gene's germline CDR1 is LNHDA and CDR2 SQIVND (reference sequence). Trimming removed 9 bases from V and 4 bases from J, with 15 bases in between. The CDR3 consists of 13 residues. The CDR3 region has the DNA TGTGCCAGCACCCTCCCTAACAGCTATGGCTACACCTTC. Residues: CASTLPNSYGYTF.

The V and J genes are TRBV5-5 and TRBJ2-2; a possible D gene is TRBD2 (6 bases). This CDR3 comprises 14 residues. CDR1 and CDR2 (germline): SGHKS, YYEKEE (reference sequence). V shed 1 base and J shed 6 bases, with 10 bases lying between them. The CDR3: CASSLIRGSGELFF. The CDR3 coding sequence is TGTGCCAGCAGCTTGATACGGGGGTCCGGGGAGCTGTTTTTT.